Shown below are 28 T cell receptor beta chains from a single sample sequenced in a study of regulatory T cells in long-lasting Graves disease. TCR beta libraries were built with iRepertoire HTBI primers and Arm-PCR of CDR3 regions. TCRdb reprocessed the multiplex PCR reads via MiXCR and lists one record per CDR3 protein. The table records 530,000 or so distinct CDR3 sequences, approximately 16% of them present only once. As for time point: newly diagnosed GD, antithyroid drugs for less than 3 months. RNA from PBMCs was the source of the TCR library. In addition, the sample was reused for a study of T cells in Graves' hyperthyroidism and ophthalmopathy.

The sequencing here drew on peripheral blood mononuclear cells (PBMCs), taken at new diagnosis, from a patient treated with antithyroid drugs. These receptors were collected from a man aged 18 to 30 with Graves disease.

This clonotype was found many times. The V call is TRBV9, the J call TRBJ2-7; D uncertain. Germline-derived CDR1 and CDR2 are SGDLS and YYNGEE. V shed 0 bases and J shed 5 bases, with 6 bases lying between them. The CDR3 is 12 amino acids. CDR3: CASSVDNHEQYF. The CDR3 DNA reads TGTGCCAGCAGCGTAGATAACCACGAGCAGTACTTC.

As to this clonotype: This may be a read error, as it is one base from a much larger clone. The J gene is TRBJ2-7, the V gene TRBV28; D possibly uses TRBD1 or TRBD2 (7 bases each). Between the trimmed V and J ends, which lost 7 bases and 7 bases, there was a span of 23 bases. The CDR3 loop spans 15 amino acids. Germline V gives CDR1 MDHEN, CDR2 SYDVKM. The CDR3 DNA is TGTGCCAGCAAACCCGGGGGGACAGTTTTCCATGAGCAGTACTTC. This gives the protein CASKPGGTVFHEQYF.

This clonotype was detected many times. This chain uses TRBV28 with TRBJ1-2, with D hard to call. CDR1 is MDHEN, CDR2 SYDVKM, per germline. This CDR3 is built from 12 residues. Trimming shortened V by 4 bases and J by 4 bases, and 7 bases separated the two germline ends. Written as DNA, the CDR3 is TGTGCCAGCAGTTCGAACAGCTATGGCTACACCTTC. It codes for CASSSNSYGYTF.

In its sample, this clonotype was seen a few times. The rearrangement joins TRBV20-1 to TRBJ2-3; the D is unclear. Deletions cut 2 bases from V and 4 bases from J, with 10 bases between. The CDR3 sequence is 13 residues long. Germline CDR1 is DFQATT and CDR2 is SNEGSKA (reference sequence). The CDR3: CSARPDLSDTQYF. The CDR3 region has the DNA TGCAGTGCTAGACCCGACTTGTCAGATACGCAGTATTTT.

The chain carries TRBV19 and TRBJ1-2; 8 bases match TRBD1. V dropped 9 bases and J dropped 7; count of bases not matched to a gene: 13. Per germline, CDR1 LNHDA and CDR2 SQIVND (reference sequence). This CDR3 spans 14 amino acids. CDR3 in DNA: TGTGCCAGCAACGCGGCGGACAGGGTTGCTGGCTACACCTTC. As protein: CASNAADRVAGYTF.

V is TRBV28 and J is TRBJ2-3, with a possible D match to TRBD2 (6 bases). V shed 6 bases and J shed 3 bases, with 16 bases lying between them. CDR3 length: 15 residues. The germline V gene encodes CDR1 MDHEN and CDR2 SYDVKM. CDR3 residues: CASSPVGGWTDTQYF. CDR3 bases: TGTGCCAGCAGCCCCGTCGGGGGTTGGACAGATACGCAGTATTTT.

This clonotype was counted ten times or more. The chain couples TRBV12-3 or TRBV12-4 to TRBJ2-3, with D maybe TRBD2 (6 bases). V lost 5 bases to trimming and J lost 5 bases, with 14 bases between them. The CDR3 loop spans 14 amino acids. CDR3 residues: CASSVGGFGDTQYF. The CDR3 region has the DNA TGTGCCAGCAGTGTGGGGGGTTTTGGAGATACGCAGTATTTT.

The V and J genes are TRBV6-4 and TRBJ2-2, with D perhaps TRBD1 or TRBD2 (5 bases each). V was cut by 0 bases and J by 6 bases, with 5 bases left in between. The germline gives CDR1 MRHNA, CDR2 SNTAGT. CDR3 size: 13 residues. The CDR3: CASSDSGAGELFF. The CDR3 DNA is TGTGCCAGCAGTGACTCGGGGGCCGGGGAGCTGTTTTTT.

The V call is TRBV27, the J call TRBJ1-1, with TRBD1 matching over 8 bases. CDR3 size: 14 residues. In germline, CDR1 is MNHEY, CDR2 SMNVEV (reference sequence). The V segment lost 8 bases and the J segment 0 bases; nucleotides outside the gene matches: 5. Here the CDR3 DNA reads TGTGCCAGCTCAGGGGGCTTCATGAACACTGAAGCTTTCTTT. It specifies CASSGGFMNTEAFF.

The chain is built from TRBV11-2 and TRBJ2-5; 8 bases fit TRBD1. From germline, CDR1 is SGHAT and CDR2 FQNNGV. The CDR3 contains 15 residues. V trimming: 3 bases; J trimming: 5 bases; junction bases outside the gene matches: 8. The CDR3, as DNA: TGTGCCAGCAGCTTTTTCAGGGGGCAGGGGGAGACCCAGTACTTC. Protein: CASSFFRGQGETQYF.

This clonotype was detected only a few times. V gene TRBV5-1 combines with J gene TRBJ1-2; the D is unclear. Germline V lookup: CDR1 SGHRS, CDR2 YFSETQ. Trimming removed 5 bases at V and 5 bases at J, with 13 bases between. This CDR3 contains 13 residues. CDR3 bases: TGCGCCAGCAGACCCAACGAAGCATATGGCTACACCTTC. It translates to CASRPNEAYGYTF. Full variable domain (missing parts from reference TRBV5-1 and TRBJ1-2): KAGVTQTPRYLIKTRGQQVTLSCSPISGHRSVSWYQQTPGQGLQFLFEYFSETQRNKGNFPGRFSGRQFSNSRSEMNVSTLELGDSALYLCASRPNEAYGYTFGSGTRLTVV.

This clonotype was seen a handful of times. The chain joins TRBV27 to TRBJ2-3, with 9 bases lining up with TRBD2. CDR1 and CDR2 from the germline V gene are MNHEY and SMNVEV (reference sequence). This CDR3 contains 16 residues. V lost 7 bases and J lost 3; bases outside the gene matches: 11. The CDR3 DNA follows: TGTGCCAGCACCCCTCCTGCGGGAGGGCCGACAGATACGCAGTATTTT. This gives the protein CASTPPAGGPTDTQYF.

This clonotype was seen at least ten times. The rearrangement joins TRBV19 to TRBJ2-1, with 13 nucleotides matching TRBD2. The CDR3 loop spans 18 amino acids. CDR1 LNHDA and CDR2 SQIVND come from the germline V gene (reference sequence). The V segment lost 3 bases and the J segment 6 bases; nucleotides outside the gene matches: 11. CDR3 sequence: CASSISRLAGGRRNEQFF. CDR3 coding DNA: TGTGCCAGTAGTATCAGCCGACTAGCGGGAGGACGCCGCAATGAGCAGTTCTTC.

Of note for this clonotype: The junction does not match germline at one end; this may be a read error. CDR3: CASSRTAAGGEELFF. The CDR3, as DNA: TGCGCCAGCAGTAGGACGGCCGCCGGCGGTGAAGAACTGTTTTTT. This rearrangement joins TRBV5-1 to TRBJ1-4; no clear D. The length of the CDR3 is 15 residues. In germline, CDR1 is SGHRS, CDR2 YFSETQ.

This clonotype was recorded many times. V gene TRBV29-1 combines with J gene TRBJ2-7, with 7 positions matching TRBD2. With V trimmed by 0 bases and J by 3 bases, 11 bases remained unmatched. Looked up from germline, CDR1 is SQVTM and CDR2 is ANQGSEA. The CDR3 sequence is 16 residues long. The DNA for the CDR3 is TGCAGCGTTGAAGAGGGCGGGGGATGGGGGATCTACGAGCAGTACTTC. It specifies CSVEEGGGWGIYEQYF.

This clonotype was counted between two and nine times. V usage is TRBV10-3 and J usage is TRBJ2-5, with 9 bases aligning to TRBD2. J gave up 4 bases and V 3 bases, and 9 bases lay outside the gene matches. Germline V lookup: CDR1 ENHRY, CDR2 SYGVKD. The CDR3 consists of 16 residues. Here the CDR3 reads CAISEWGREGRETQYF. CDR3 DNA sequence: TGTGCCATCAGTGAATGGGGGCGGGAGGGCCGAGAGACCCAGTACTTC.

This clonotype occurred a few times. The CDR3 loop reads CSARDFASGSYEQYF. Written as DNA, the CDR3 is TGCAGTGCTAGAGATTTCGCTAGCGGGAGCTACGAGCAGTACTTC. The chain links TRBV20-1 to TRBJ2-7, with TRBD2 matching over 10 bases. The CDR3 length is 15 residues. The germline V gene encodes CDR1 DFQATT and CDR2 SNEGSKA (reference sequence). The V gene end was trimmed by 0 bases and the J gene end by 3 bases; junction bases not matched to a gene: 5.

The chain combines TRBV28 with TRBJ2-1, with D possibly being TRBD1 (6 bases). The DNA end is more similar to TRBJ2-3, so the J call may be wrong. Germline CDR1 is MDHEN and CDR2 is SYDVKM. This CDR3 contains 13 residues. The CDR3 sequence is CASSSGAGDTQYF. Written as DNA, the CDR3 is TGTGCCAGCAGTTCAGGGGCCGGTGATACGCAGTATTTT.

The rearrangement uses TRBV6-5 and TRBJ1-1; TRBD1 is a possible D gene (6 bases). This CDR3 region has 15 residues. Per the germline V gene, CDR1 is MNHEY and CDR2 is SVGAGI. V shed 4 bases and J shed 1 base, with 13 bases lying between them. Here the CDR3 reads CASSFVGGQNTEAFF. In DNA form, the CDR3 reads TGTGCCAGCAGTTTTGTGGGGGGCCAGAACACTGAAGCTTTCTTT.

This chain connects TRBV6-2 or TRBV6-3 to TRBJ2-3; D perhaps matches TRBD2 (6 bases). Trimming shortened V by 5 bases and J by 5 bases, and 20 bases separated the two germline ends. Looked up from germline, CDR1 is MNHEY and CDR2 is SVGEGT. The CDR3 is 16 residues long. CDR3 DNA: TGTGCCAGCAGTCCTGGCCCCGGGCGCGGGGAAGATACGCAGTATTTT. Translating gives CASSPGPGRGEDTQYF.

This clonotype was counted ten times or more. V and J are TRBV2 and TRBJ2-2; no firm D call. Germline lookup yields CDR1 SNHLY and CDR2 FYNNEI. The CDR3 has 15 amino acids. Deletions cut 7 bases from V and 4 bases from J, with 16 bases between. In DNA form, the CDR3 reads TGTGCCAGCAAACCGAGGCTAGATGGCACCGGGGAGCTGTTTTTT. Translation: CASKPRLDGTGELFF.

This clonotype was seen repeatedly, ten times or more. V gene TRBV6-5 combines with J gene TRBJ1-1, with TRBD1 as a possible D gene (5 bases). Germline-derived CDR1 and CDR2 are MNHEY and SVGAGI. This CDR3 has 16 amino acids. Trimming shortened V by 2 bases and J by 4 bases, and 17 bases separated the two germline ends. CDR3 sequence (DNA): TGTGCCAGCAGTTACGAGGCCCCCCGGGGGGTCACTGAAGCTTTCTTT. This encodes CASSYEAPRGVTEAFF.

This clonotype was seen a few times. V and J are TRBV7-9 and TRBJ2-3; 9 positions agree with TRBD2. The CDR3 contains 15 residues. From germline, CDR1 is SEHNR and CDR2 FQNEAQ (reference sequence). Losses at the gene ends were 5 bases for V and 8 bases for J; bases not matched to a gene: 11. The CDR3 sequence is CASSDTSGLIGTQYF. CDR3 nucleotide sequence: TGTGCCAGCAGCGACACTAGCGGGCTCATTGGTACGCAGTATTTT.

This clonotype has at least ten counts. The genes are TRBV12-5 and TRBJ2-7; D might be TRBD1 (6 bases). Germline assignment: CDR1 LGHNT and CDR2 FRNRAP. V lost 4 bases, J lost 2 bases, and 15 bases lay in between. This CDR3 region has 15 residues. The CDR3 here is CASGSSAGTTYEQYF. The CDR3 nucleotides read TGTGCTAGTGGTTCGAGTGCCGGGACAACCTACGAGCAGTACTTC.

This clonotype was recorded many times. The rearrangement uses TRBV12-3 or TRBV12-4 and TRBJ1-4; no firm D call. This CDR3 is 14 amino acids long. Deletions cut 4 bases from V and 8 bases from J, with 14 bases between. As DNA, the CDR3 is TGTGCCAGCAGTTCGGACGGTCCGGGGGAAAAACTGTTTTTT. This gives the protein CASSSDGPGEKLFF.

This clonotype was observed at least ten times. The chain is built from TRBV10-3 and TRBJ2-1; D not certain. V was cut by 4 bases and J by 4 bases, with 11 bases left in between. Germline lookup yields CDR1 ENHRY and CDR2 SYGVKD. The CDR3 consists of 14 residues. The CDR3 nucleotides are TGTGCCATCAGTGCAAGGTCCTCTTACAATGAGCAGTTCTTC. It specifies CAISARSSYNEQFF.

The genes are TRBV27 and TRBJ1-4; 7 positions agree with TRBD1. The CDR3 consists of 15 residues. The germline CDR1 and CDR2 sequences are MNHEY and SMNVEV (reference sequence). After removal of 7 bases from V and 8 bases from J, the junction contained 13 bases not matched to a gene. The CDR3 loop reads CASTRQGRYGEKLFF. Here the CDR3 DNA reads TGTGCCAGCACGAGACAGGGAAGGTATGGGGAAAAACTGTTTTTT.

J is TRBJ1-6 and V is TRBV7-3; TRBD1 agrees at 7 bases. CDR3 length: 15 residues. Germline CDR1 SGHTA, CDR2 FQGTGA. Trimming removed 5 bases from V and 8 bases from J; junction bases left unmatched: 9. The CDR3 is CASSATGARDSPLHF. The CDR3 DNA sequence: TGTGCCAGCAGCGCCACAGGGGCCCGAGATTCACCCCTCCACTTT.